This T cell receptor beta chain originates from a study of cytomegalovirus exposure and HLA in healthy donors. General study results and limits: Later on, analysis showed that most CMV-associated TCR beta chains appeared to be HLA-restricted. Researchers reported in a later analysis that a missense DCLRE1C variant was tied to TCR beta V- and J-gene trimming. An Asian-associated ancestry cluster reportedly showed fewer N-insertions than the approximately 650-donor mean in a later analysis.

Amplification used 60 Vbeta primers and 13 Jbeta primers. Some clones are missing from TCRdb's copy, which holds only in-frame ones; the method was immunoSEQ multiplex PCR. The sample carries 200,000 to 300,000 clones, roughly four fifths recorded once. The length of the CDR3 is 18 residues. V dropped 2 bases and J dropped 5; count of bases not matched to a gene: 13. In germline, CDR1 is SGHTA, CDR2 FQGNSA. This clone was counted between two and nine times. Antigen specificity is unknown. This receptor was identified in a woman aged 55-75 years in good health and CMV-seropositive. The rearrangement links TRBV7-2 to TRBJ2-3, with 10 bases that match TRBD2. Sequenced material: PBMCs. CDR3 protein: CASSLTGLAVPEVDTQYF. The CDR3 DNA sequence: TGTGCCAGCAGCTTAACCGGACTAGCGGTCCCCGAGGTAGATACGCAGTATTTT. Full variable domain (rest looked up from reference TRBV7-2 and TRBJ2-3): GAGVSQSPSNKVTEKGKDVELRCDPISGHTALYWYRQSLGQGLEFLIYFQGNSAPDKSGLPSDRFSAERTGGSVSTLTIQRTQQEDSAVYLCASSLTGLAVPEVDTQYFGPGTRLTVL.